The 6 T cell receptor beta chains below all came from one sample that was sequenced in a study of CD8+ T cells in alopecia areata. Extraction and reverse transcription of RNA yielded cDNA as the sequencing template. Profiling relied on immunoSEQ multiplex PCR, and the TCRdb table lists in-frame clones only, not all of them. The data contain more than 200,000 clones, less than 50% of them singletons. Treatment given: oral pan-JAK inhibitor, 5-10 mg twice daily. This material consisted of CD4+ T cells sorted from blood, taken between weeks 36 and 40, from a patient treated with tofacitinib. These receptors all stem from a human donor with alopecia areata.

The gene calls are TRBV2 and TRBJ2-1; D is possibly TRBD1 or TRBD2 (5 bases each). Germline V CDR1 and CDR2: SNHLY, FYNNEI. This CDR3 region has 15 residues. V was trimmed by 6 bases and J by 7 bases, leaving 19 bases between them. The DNA of the CDR3 is TGTGCCAGCAGCGACTCCCTCCTGGGACGGAATGAGCAGTTCTTC. This sequence encodes CASSDSLLGRNEQFF.

V is TRBV5-1 and J is TRBJ2-5, with TRBD2 as a possible D gene (6 bases). The CDR3 has 14 amino acids. The ends were cut back, 3 bases at V and 3 bases at J, with 12 bases in the middle. CDR1 is SGHRS and CDR2 is YFSETQ in the germline V gene. The CDR3: CASSWAGGEETQYF. The CDR3 DNA reads as TGCGCCAGCAGCTGGGCTGGCGGGGAAGAGACCCAGTACTTC.

The chain couples TRBV5-1 to TRBJ2-7; 7 bases are shared with TRBD2. J gave up 3 bases and V 2 bases, and 5 bases lay outside the gene matches. The CDR3 runs to 14 residues. The germline CDR1 and CDR2 sequences are SGHRS and YFSETQ. CDR3 in DNA: TGCGCCAGCAGCTTAGCGGGACGCCACTACGAGCAGTACTTC. This codes for CASSLAGRHYEQYF.

The chain couples TRBV7-2 to TRBJ1-1; D ambiguous. The CDR3 length is 15 residues. The V gene's germline CDR1 is SGHTA and CDR2 FQGNSA. The V gene lost 5 bases and the J gene lost 1 base, with 14 bases spanning the gap. CDR3 loop: CASSQSLRKNTEAFF. CDR3 nucleotide sequence: TGTGCCAGCAGCCAATCCCTTAGGAAGAACACTGAAGCTTTCTTT.

CDR3 protein: CASSRGGLTYEQYF. In DNA form, the CDR3 reads TGTGCCAGCAGTAGGGGCGGCCTAACCTACGAGCAGTACTTC. J is TRBJ2-7 and V is TRBV27, with a weak D call TRBD1 (5 bases). Germline V gene sequence: CDR1 MNHEY, CDR2 SMNVEV (reference sequence). Trimming took 5 bases from V and 2 from J, leaving 13 bases between them. The CDR3 runs to 14 residues.

In this sample, this clone turned up many times. The V and J genes are TRBV7-2 and TRBJ1-2, with D maybe TRBD1 (5 bases). The germline gives CDR1 SGHTA, CDR2 FQGNSA. The V end lost 8 bases, the J end lost 3 bases, and 13 bases lay between the germline ends. The CDR3 sequence is 13 residues long. In nucleotides, the CDR3 is TGTGCCAGCCAGCGGGGAGGGGACTATGGCTACACCTTC. As protein: CASQRGGDYGYTF.